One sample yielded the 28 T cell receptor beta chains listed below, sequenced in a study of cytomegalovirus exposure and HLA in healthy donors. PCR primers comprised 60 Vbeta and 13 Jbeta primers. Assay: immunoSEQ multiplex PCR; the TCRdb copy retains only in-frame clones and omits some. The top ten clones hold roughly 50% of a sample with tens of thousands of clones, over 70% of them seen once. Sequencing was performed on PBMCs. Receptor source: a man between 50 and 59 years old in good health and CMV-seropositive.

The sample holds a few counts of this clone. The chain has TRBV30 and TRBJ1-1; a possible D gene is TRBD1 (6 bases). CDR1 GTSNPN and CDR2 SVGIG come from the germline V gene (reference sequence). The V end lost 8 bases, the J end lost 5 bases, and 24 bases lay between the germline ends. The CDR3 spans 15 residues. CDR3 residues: CASSTPRGAKTEAFF. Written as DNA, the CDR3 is TGTGCCAGCAGTACACCCAGGGGCGCGAAGACTGAAGCTTTCTTT.

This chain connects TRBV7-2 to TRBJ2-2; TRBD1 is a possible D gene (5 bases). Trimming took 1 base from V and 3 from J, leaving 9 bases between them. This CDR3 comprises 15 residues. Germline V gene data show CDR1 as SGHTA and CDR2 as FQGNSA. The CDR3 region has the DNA TGTGCCAGCAGCTTAGGACAGACTTACACCGGGGAGCTGTTTTTT. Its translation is CASSLGQTYTGELFF.

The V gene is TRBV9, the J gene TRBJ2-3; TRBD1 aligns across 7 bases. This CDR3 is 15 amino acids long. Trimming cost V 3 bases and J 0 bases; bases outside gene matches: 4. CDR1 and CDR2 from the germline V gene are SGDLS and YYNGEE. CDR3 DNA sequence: TGTGCCAGCAGCGCCAGACAGGGCAGCACAGATACGCAGTATTTT. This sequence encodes CASSARQGSTDTQYF. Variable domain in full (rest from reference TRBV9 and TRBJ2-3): DSGVTQTPKHLITATGQRVTLRCSPRSGDLSVYWYQQSLDQGLQFLIQYYNGEERAKGNILERFSAQQFPDLHSELNLSSLELGDSALYFCASSARQGSTDTQYFGPGTRLTVL.

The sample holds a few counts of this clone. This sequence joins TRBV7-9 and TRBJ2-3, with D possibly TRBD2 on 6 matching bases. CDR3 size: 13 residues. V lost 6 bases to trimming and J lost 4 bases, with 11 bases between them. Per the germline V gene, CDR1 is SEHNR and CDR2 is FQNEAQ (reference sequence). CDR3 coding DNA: TGTGCCAGCAGACCTTCTAGCGCAGATACGCAGTATTTT. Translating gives CASRPSSADTQYF.

The CDR3, as DNA: TGTGCCAGCAGCTGGGGACAGGGTACAGATACGCAGTATTTT. As protein: CASSWGQGTDTQYF. V usage is TRBV4-2 and J usage is TRBJ2-3; 9 nucleotides line up with TRBD1. CDR3 length: 14 amino acids. From germline, CDR1 is LGHNA and CDR2 YNFKEQ. V dropped 5 bases and J dropped 3; count of bases not matched to a gene: 3.

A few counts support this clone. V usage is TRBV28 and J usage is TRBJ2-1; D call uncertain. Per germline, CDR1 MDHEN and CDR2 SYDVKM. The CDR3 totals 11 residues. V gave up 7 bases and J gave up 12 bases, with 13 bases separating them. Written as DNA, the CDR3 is TGTGCCAGCATCGGTGGTCGCGGGCAGTTCTTC. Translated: CASIGGRGQFF.

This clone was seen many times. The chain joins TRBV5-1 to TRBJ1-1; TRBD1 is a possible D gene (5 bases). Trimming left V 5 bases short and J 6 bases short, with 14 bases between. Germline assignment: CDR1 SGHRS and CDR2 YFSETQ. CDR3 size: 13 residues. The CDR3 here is CASRPPAGSEAFF. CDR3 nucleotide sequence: TGCGCCAGCAGGCCCCCCGCAGGGTCTGAAGCTTTCTTT.

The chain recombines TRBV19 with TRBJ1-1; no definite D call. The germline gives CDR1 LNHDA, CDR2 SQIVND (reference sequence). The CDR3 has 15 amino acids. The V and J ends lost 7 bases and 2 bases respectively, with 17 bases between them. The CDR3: CASTSPWAANTEAFF. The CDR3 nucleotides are TGTGCCAGTACCTCCCCTTGGGCAGCCAACACTGAAGCTTTCTTT.

The CDR3 spells CASSHSGSRYSPLHF. The CDR3 nucleotides are TGTGCCAGCAGCCACTCAGGGTCTCGGTATTCACCCCTCCACTTT. J is TRBJ1-6 and V is TRBV14; tentative D call: TRBD1 (5 bases). CDR3 length: 15 amino acids. V lost 3 bases and J lost 8, with 14 bases in between. Germline V gene lookup returns CDR1 SGHDN and CDR2 FVKESK.

This CDR3 reads CATQNLVTQYF. The CDR3 DNA reads TGTGCCACCCAGAATTTGGTTACGCAGTATTTT. The chain couples TRBV15 to TRBJ2-3; D is unresolved. CDR1 is LNHNV, CDR2 YYDKDF, per germline (reference sequence). The CDR3 spans 11 residues. Trimming left V 8 bases short and J 8 bases short, with 11 bases between.

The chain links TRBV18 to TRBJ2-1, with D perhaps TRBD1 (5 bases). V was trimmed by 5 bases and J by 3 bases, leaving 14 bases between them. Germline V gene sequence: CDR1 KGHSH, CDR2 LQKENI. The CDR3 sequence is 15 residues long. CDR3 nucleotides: TGTGCCAGCTCAATCGCAGGGCCCTACTACAATGAGCAGTTCTTC. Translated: CASSIAGPYYNEQFF.

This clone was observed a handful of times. The CDR3 nucleotides are TGTGCCAGCAGTGAAAGGACAGGACCTTGGTCACCCCTCCACTTT. This translates into CASSERTGPWSPLHF. The chain is built from TRBV6-1 and TRBJ1-6; 7 bases fit TRBD1. The junction had 8 bases not matched to a gene; V was cut back by 2 bases and J by 10 bases. Germline CDR1 and CDR2: MNHNS and SASEGT. This CDR3 is built from 15 residues.

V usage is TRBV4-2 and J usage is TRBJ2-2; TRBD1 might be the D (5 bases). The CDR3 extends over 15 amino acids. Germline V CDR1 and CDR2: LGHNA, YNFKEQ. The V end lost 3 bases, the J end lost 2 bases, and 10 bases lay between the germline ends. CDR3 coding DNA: TGTGCCAGCAGCCATCAGGGTGGCAACACCGGGGAGCTGTTTTTT. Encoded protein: CASSHQGGNTGELFF.

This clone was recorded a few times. This CDR3 reads CASSQGGQSEAFF. CDR3 nucleotides: TGTGCCAGCAGCCAAGGTGGACAGAGTGAAGCTTTCTTT. V and J are TRBV7-2 and TRBJ1-1; weak D call: TRBD1 (6 bases). With 5 bases removed from V and 7 bases from J, the gap between germline ends came to 14 bases. The length of the CDR3 is 13 residues. Germline CDR1 reads SGHTA; CDR2 reads FQGNSA.

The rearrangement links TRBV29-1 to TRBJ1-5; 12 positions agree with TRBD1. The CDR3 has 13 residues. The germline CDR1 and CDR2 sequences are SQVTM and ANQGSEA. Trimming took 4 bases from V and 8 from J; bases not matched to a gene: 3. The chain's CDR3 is CSVGGTGGKPQHF. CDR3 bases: TGCAGCGTTGGTGGGACAGGGGGCAAGCCCCAGCATTTT.

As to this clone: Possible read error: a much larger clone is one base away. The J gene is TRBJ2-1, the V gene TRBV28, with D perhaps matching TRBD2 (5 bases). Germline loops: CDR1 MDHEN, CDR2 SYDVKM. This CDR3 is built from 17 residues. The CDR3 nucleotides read TGTGCCAGAAGTTTGGAGACTATAGAAGGGTATTACAATGAGCAGTTCTTC. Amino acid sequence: CARSLETIEGYYNEQFF.

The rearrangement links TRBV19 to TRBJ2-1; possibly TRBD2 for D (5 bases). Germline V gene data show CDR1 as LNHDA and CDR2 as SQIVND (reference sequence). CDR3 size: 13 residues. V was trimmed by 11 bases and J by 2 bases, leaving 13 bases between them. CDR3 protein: CASGRRTYNEQFF. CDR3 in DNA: TGTGCCTCTGGAAGGAGGACCTACAATGAGCAGTTCTTC.

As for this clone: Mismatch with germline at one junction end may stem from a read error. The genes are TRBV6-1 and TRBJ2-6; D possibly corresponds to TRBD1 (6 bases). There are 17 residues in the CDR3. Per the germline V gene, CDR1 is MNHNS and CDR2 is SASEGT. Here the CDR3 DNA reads TGTGCCAGCAGCGAAGAAAGGTGGGGGCGCGGGGCCAACGTCCTGACTTTC. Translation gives CASSEERWGRGANVLTF.

The DNA for the CDR3 is TGCGCCAGCAGACGGGACTCAGCCAGCGAGCAGTACTTC. This sequence encodes CASRRDSASEQYF. V is TRBV10-2 and J is TRBJ2-7; maybe TRBD2 (6 bases). Germline CDR1 is WSHSY and CDR2 is SAAADI. The CDR3 is 13 residues long. Deletions cut 6 bases from V and 6 bases from J, with 15 bases between.

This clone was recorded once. The CDR3, as DNA: TGTGCCAGCAGCAACTCGGGGGGGAACGAAAAACTGTTTTTT. Its translation is CASSNSGGNEKLFF. The chain employs TRBV6-6 and TRBJ1-4; perhaps TRBD1 as D (5 bases). This CDR3 spans 14 amino acids. Trimming cost V 6 bases and J 8 bases, with 16 bases left between them. Germline assignment: CDR1 MNHNY and CDR2 SVGAGI (reference sequence).

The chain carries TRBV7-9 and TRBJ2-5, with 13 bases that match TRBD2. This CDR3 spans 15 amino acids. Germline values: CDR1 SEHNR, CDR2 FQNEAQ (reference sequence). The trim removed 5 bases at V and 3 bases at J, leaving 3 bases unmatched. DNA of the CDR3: TGTGCCAGCAGCCGCGGGACTAGCGGGGAAGAGACCCAGTACTTC. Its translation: CASSRGTSGEETQYF.

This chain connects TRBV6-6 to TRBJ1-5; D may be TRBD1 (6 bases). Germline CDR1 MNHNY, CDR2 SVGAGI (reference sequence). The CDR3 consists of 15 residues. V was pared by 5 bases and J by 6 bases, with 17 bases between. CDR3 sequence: CASSQDSGAGQPQHF. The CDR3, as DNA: TGTGCCAGCAGTCAAGATTCAGGGGCCGGTCAGCCCCAGCATTTT.

The CDR3 DNA is TGTGCCAGCAGTTACCTATCTAGCCAAGAGACCCAGTACTTC. It is translated as CASSYLSSQETQYF. The chain joins TRBV6-5 to TRBJ2-5; D not resolved. The CDR3 length is 14 residues. CDR1 is MNHEY, CDR2 SVGAGI, per germline. The V gene lost 2 bases and the J gene lost 1 base, with 8 bases spanning the gap.

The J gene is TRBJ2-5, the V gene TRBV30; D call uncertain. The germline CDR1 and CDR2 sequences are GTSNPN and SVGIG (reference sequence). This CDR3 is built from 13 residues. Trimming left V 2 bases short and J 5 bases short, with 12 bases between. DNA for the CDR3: TGTGCCTGGAGTCGAGGCCCCCTCGAGACCCAGTACTTC. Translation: CAWSRGPLETQYF.

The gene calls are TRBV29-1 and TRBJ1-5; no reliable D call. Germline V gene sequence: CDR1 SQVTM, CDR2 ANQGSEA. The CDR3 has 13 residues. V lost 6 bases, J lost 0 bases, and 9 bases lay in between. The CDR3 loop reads CSVGDNSNQPQHF. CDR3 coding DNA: TGCAGCGTGGGCGACAATAGCAATCAGCCCCAGCATTTT.

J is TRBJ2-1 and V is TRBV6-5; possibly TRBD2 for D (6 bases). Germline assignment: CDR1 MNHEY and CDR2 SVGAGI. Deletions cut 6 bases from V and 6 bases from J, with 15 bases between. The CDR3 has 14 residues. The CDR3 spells CASRSAGTSNEQFF. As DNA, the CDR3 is TGTGCCAGCAGATCAGCCGGGACTTCCAATGAGCAGTTCTTC.

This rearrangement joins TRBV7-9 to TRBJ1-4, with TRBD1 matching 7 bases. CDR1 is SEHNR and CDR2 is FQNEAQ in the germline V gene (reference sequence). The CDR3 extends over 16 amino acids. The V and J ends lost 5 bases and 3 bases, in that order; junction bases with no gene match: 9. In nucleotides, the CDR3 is TGTGCCAGCAGCCCACAGGGGAAATCGGCTAATGAAAAACTGTTTTTT. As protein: CASSPQGKSANEKLFF.

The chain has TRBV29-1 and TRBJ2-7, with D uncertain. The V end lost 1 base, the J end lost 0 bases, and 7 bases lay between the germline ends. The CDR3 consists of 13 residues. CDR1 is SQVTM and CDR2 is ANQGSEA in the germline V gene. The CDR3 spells CSVEARNSYEQYF. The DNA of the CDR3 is TGCAGCGTTGAAGCCAGAAACTCCTACGAGCAGTACTTC.